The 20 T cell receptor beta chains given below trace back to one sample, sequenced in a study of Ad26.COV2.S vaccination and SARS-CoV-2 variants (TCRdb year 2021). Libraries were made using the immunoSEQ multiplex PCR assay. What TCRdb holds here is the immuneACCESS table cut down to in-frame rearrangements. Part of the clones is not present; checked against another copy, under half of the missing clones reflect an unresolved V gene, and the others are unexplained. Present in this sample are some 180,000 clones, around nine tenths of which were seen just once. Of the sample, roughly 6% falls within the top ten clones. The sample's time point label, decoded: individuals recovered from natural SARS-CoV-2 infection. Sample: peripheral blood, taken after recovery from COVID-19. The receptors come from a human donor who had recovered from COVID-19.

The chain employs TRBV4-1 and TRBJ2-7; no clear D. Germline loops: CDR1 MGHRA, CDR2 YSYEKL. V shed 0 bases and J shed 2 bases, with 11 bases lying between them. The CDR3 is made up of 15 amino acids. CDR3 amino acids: CASSQDLGLAYEQYF. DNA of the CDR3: TGCGCCAGCAGCCAAGATCTGGGGTTGGCCTACGAGCAGTACTTC.

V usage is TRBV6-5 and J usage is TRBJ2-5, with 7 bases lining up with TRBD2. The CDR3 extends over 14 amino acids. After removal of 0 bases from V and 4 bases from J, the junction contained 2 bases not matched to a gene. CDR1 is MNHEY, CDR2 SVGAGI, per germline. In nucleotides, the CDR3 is TGTGCCAGCAGTTACTCTGCTAGCGGAGAGACCCAGTACTTC. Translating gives CASSYSASGETQYF.

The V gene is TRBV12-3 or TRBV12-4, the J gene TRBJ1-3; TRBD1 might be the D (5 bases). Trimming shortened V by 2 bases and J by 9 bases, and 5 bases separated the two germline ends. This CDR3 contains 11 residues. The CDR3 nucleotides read TGTGCCAGCAGTTTAAGGGGCACCATATATTTT. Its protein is CASSLRGTIYF.

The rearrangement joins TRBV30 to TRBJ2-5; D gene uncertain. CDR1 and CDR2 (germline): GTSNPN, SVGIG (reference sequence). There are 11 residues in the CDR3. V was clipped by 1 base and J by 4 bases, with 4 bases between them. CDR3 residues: CAWSGGETQYF. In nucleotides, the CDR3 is TGTGCCTGGAGTGGCGGAGAGACCCAGTACTTC.

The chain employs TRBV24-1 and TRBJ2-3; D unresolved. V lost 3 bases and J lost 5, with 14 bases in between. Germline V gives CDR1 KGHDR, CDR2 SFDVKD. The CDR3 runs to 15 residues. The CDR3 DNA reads TGTGCCACCAGTGATGAAGACTCCTGGGGAGATACGCAGTATTTT. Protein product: CATSDEDSWGDTQYF.

Here the CDR3 reads CAIKDSYEQYF. CDR3 coding DNA: TGTGCCATCAAGGACAGCTACGAGCAGTACTTC. The gene calls are TRBV10-3 and TRBJ2-7; tentatively, D is TRBD1 (6 bases). The CDR3 covers 11 residues. From germline, CDR1 is ENHRY and CDR2 SYGVKD. V shed 7 bases and J shed 3 bases, with 7 bases lying between them.

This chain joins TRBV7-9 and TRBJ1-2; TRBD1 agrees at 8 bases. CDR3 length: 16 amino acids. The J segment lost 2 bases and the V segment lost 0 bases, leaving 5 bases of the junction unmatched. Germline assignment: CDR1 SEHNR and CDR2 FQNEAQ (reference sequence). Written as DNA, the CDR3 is TGTGCCAGCAGCTTAGCGTTGGGACAGGTGAACTATGGCTACACCTTC. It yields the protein CASSLALGQVNYGYTF.

CDR3 amino acids: CASSAGTPPNYGYTF. The DNA for the CDR3 is TGTGCCAGCAGCGCCGGGACGCCTCCTAACTATGGCTACACCTTC. The chain joins TRBV2 to TRBJ1-2; a weak D match, TRBD1 (5 bases). This CDR3 spans 15 amino acids. The V end was cut by 6 bases, the J end by 0 bases, with 14 bases between. CDR1 is SNHLY and CDR2 is FYNNEI in the germline V gene. Using reference TRBV2 and TRBJ1-2 for the parts outside the CDR3, the full variable domain is EPEVTQTPSHQVTQMGQEVILRCVPISNHLYFYWYRQILGQKVEFLVSFYNNEISEKSEIFDDQFSVERPDGSNFTLKIRSTKLEDSAMYFCASSAGTPPNYGYTFGSGTRLTVV.

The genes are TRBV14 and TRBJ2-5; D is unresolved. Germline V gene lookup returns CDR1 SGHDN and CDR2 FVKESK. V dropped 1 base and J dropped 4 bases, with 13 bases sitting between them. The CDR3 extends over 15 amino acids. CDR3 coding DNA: TGTGCCAGCAGCCAAGGGTCATTTTATCTAGAGACCCAGTACTTC. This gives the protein CASSQGSFYLETQYF. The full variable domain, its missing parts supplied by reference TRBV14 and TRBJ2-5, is EAGVTQFPSHSVIEKGQTVTLRCDPISGHDNLYWYRRVMGKEIKFLLHFVKESKQDESGMPNNRFLAERTGGTYSTLKVQPAELEDSGVYFCASSQGSFYLETQYFGPGTRLLVL.

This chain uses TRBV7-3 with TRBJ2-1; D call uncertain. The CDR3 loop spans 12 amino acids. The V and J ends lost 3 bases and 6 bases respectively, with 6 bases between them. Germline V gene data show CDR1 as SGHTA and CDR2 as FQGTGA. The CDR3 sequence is CASSFSGNEQFF. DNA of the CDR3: TGTGCCAGCAGCTTTAGTGGCAATGAGCAGTTCTTC.

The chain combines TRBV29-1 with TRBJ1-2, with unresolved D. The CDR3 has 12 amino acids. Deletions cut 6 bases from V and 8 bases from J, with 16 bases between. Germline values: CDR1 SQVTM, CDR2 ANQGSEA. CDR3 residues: CSVEQPSQGYTF. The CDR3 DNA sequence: TGCAGCGTCGAACAGCCCTCTCAGGGCTACACCTTC.

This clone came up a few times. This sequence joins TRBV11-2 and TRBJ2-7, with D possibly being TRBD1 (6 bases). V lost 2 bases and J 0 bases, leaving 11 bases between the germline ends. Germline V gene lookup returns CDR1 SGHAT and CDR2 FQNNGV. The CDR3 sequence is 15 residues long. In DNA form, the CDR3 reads TGTGCCAGCAGCTTATCCGACAGGCCCTCCTACGAGCAGTACTTC. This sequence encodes CASSLSDRPSYEQYF.

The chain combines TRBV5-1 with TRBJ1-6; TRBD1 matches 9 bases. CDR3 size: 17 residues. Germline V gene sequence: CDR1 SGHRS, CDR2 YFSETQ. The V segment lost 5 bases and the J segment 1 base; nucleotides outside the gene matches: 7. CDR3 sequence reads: CASSPGQGTSYNSPLHF. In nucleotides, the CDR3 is TGCGCCAGCAGTCCGGGACAGGGTACGTCCTATAATTCACCCCTCCACTTT.

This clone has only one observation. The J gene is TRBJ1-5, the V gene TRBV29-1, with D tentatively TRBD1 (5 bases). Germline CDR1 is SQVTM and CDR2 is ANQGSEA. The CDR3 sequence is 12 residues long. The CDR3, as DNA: TGCGGACCGGGACGGGGCAATCAGCCCCAGCATTTT. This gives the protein CGPGRGNQPQHF.

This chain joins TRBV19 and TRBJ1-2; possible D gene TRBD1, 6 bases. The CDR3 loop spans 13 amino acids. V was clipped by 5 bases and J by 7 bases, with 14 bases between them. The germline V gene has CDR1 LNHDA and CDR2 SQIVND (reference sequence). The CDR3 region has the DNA TGTGCCAGTAGTTCTAGACAGGCCGCTGGCTACACCTTC. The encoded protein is CASSSRQAAGYTF.

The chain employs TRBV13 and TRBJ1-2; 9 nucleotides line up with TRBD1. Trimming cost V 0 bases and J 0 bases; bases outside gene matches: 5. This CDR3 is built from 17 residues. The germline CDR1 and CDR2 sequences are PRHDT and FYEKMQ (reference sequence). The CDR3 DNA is TGTGCCAGCAGCTTAGGGGGACAGGGACTAGCTAACTATGGCTACACCTTC. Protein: CASSLGGQGLANYGYTF. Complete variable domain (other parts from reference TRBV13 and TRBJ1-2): AAGVIQSPRHLIKEKRETATLKCYPIPRHDTVYWYQQGPGQDPQFLISFYEKMQSDKGSIPDRFSAQQFSDYHSELNMSSLELGDSALYFCASSLGGQGLANYGYTFGSGTRLTVV.

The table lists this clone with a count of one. The CDR3 reads CASSLGQRNSPLHF. CDR3 sequence (DNA): TGTGCCAGCAGCTTGGGGCAGCGGAATTCACCCCTCCACTTT. This sequence joins TRBV7-3 and TRBJ1-6, with a weak D call TRBD1 (5 bases). This CDR3 region has 14 residues. V gave up 3 bases and J gave up 7 bases, with 10 bases separating them. Germline V gene data show CDR1 as SGHTA and CDR2 as FQGTGA.

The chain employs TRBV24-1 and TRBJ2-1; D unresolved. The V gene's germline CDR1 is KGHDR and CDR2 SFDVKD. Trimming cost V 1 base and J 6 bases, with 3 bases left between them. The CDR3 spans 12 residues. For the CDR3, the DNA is TGTGCCACCAGTGATTTCACCAATGAGCAGTTCTTC. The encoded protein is CATSDFTNEQFF.

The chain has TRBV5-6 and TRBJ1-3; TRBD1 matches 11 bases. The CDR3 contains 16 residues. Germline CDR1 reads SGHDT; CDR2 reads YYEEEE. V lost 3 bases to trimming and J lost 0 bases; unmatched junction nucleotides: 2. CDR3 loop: CASSWGTGGSGNTIYF. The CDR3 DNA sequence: TGTGCCAGCAGCTGGGGGACAGGGGGCTCTGGAAACACCATATATTTT.

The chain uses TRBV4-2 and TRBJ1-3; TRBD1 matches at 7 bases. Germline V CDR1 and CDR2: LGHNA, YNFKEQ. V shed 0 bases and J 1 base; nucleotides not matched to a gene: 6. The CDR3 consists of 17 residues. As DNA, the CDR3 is TGTGCCAGCAGCCAAGAGCCCCCACAGGGGTCTGGAAACACCATATATTTT. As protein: CASSQEPPQGSGNTIYF.